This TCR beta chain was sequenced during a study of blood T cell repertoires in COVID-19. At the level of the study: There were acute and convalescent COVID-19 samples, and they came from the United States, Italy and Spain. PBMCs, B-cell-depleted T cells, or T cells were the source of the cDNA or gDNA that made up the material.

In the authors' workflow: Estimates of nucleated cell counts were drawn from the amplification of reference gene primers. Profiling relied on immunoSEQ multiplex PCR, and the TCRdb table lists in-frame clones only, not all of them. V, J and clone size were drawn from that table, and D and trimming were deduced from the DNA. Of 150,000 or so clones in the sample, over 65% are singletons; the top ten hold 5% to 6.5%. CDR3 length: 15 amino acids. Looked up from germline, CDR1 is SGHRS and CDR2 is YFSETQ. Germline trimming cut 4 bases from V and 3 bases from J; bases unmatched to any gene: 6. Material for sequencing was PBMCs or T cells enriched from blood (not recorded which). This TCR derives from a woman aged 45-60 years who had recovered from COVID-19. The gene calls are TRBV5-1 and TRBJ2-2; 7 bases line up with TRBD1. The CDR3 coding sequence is TGCGCCAGCAGCCCCGACAGGGTAGACACCGGGGAGCTGTTTTTT. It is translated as CASSPDRVDTGELFF. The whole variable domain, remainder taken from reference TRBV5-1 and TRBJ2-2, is KAGVTQTPRYLIKTRGQQVTLSCSPISGHRSVSWYQQTPGQGLQFLFEYFSETQRNKGNFPGRFSGRQFSNSRSEMNVSTLELGDSALYLCASSPDRVDTGELFFGEGSRLTVL.